Each of the 30 T cell receptor beta chains below was sequenced from the same sample in a study of T cell responses to AZD1222 COVID-19 vaccine. TCRdb's copy holds only in-frame clones and misses some; the assay was immunoSEQ multiplex PCR. The repertoire holds roughly 120,000 clones, with over 75% as singletons. This specimen consisted of peripheral blood, obtained on day 0 of AZD1222 vaccination. The receptors shown here come from an adult in good health.

J is TRBJ1-2 and V is TRBV10-3, with no clear D. The CDR3 runs to 14 residues. V was trimmed by 6 bases and J by 4 bases, leaving 15 bases between them. Germline V gives CDR1 ENHRY, CDR2 SYGVKD. The CDR3 DNA sequence: TGTGCCATCAGCAGGATGTCCCAGACCTATGGCTACACCTTC. Translated: CAISRMSQTYGYTF.

The J gene is TRBJ1-4, the V gene TRBV5-3, with no clear D. TRBV5-3 is sorted into the ORF group, with uncertain function. The CDR3 covers 18 residues. V lost 0 bases to trimming and J lost 4 bases, with 19 bases between them. Written as DNA, the CDR3 is TGTGCCAGAAGCTTGGCCAGGACCCGGGTCGGGTTTAATGAAAAACTGTTTTTT. This translates into CARSLARTRVGFNEKLFF.

The J gene is TRBJ1-1, the V gene TRBV11-1; tentatively, D is TRBD1 (5 bases). The CDR3 totals 13 residues. The germline V gene encodes CDR1 SGHAT and CDR2 FQDESV (reference sequence). Deletions cut 6 bases from V and 8 bases from J, with 16 bases between. This CDR3 reads CASRVAGPGEAFF. In DNA form, the CDR3 reads TGTGCCAGCAGGGTAGCGGGACCTGGGGAAGCTTTCTTT.

The chain employs TRBV5-4 and TRBJ2-2; 10 nucleotides line up with TRBD2. V lost 1 base to trimming and J lost 5 bases; unmatched junction nucleotides: 5. The CDR3 spans 16 residues. Germline V gene sequence: CDR1 SGHNT, CDR2 YYREEE (reference sequence). The CDR3 DNA sequence: TGTGCCAGCAGCTTGAAGCGGGAGGGCCGGACCGGGGAGCTGTTTTTT. This sequence encodes CASSLKREGRTGELFF.

This clone was found once. The chain joins TRBV13 to TRBJ1-1; D perhaps matches TRBD1 (6 bases). This CDR3 is 14 amino acids long. CDR1 PRHDT and CDR2 FYEKMQ come from the germline V gene (reference sequence). Trimming removed 4 bases from V and 5 bases from J, with 14 bases in between. The CDR3 region is CASSSGLRGTEAFF. CDR3 DNA sequence: TGTGCCAGCAGCTCTGGACTGAGGGGGACTGAAGCTTTCTTT.

This clone has a handful of counts. The rearrangement joins TRBV9 to TRBJ1-3, with D tentatively TRBD1 (5 bases). Germline values: CDR1 SGDLS, CDR2 YYNGEE. Trimming left V 0 bases short and J 5 bases short, with 6 bases between. The CDR3 length is 13 residues. DNA for the CDR3: TGTGCCAGCAGCGTAGAGGGGAGAAACACCATATATTTT. Residues: CASSVEGRNTIYF.

This clone was observed once. The J gene is TRBJ2-1, the V gene TRBV5-4; 9 nucleotides match TRBD2. The germline V gene encodes CDR1 SGHNT and CDR2 YYREEE (reference sequence). The CDR3 has 16 residues. V was pared by 5 bases and J by 0 bases, with 6 bases of the junction left unmatched. The CDR3 here is CASSRLAESSYNEQFF. As DNA, the CDR3 is TGTGCCAGCAGTCGACTAGCGGAAAGCTCCTACAATGAGCAGTTCTTC.

The V and J genes are TRBV4-3 and TRBJ1-4, with D possibly TRBD1 on 5 matching bases. Germline assignment: CDR1 LGHNA and CDR2 YSLEER. This CDR3 region has 15 residues. V lost 4 bases and J lost 3, with 12 bases in between. This chain's CDR3 is CASSLNSGPNEKLFF. Written as DNA, the CDR3 is TGCGCCAGCAGCCTAAATTCGGGGCCTAATGAAAAACTGTTTTTT.

The chain combines TRBV2 with TRBJ2-7; 13 positions agree with TRBD2. Trimming at V came to 1 base and at J to 6 bases, leaving 3 bases not matched to a gene. Germline V CDR1 and CDR2: SNHLY, FYNNEI. CDR3 length equals 15 residues. CDR3 region: CASSEVRLAGGEQYF. CDR3 nucleotides: TGTGCCAGCAGTGAAGTCAGACTAGCGGGAGGCGAGCAGTACTTC.

The chain combines TRBV27 with TRBJ2-2, with D tentatively TRBD2 (5 bases). CDR1 and CDR2 (germline): MNHEY, SMNVEV (reference sequence). Deletions cut 0 bases from V and 7 bases from J, with 9 bases between. This CDR3 has 14 residues. The CDR3 sequence: CASSLSLEGGELFF. The CDR3 region has the DNA TGTGCCAGCAGTTTATCGCTTGAGGGCGGGGAGCTGTTTTTT.

This clone was picked up a small number of times. The chain carries TRBV9 and TRBJ1-3, with TRBD1 as a possible D gene (5 bases). CDR1 is SGDLS and CDR2 is YYNGEE in the germline V gene. The length of the CDR3 is 17 residues. The ends were cut back, 0 bases at V and 0 bases at J, with 13 bases in the middle. The DNA for the CDR3 is TGTGCCAGCAGCGTAGGAGGCAGGGCAGGCTCTGGAAACACCATATATTTT. Its protein is CASSVGGRAGSGNTIYF.

The CDR3 DNA sequence: TGTGCCAGCAGTGAAATAGGCAGTAGTCACGAGCAGTACTTC. It specifies CASSEIGSSHEQYF. The chain is built from TRBV25-1 and TRBJ2-7; D is undetermined. Trimming cost V 2 bases and J 5 bases, with 13 bases left between them. The CDR3 spans 14 residues. Per germline, CDR1 MGHDK and CDR2 SYGVNS.

This clone came up once. V usage is TRBV27 and J usage is TRBJ2-7; 10 positions agree with TRBD2. V was pared by 5 bases and J by 3 bases, with 4 bases of the junction left unmatched. The CDR3 sequence is 14 residues long. The germline V gene encodes CDR1 MNHEY and CDR2 SMNVEV (reference sequence). The CDR3 reads CASSLAGAGYEQYF. CDR3 sequence (DNA): TGTGCCAGCAGTCTAGCGGGGGCGGGCTACGAGCAGTACTTC.

The chain recombines TRBV3-1 (or the pseudogene TRBV3-2) with TRBJ1-3, with D uncertain. The germline gives CDR1 LGHDT, CDR2 YNNKEL (reference sequence). Trimming removed 4 bases from V and 4 bases from J, with 14 bases in between. CDR3 length equals 15 residues. The chain's CDR3 is CASSPGSLTGNTIYF. CDR3 coding DNA: TGTGCCAGCAGCCCCGGAAGCTTGACAGGAAACACCATATATTTT.

The chain couples TRBV6-5 to TRBJ1-5; D remains ambiguous. The CDR3 spans 14 residues. The germline V gene encodes CDR1 MNHEY and CDR2 SVGAGI. V was cut by 6 bases and J by 4 bases, with 13 bases left in between. The CDR3 DNA reads as TGTGCCAGCAGGCAAAGAGCGACAAATCAGCCCCAGCATTTT. Its translation is CASRQRATNQPQHF.

The V call is TRBV11-3, the J call TRBJ2-1; 10 bases map to TRBD2. The CDR3 is 15 residues long. The germline V gene encodes CDR1 SGHNT and CDR2 YENEEA. Trimming at V came to 1 base and at J to 5 bases, leaving 2 bases not matched to a gene. The DNA of the CDR3 is TGTGCCAGCAGCTTAGGGACTAGCGGAGACAATGAGCAGTTCTTC. It specifies CASSLGTSGDNEQFF.

The genes are TRBV5-1 and TRBJ2-1; the D gene is possibly TRBD1 (6 bases). This CDR3 comprises 14 residues. The germline CDR1 and CDR2 sequences are SGHRS and YFSETQ. V was shortened by 4 bases and J by 5 bases, with 13 bases between the two germline ends. The CDR3 loop is CASSVAGTNNEQFF. The CDR3 DNA follows: TGCGCCAGCAGCGTCGCCGGGACAAACAATGAGCAGTTCTTC.

This clone has just a few counts. The rearrangement links TRBV6-4 to TRBJ2-7; 10 positions match TRBD1. The J segment lost 9 bases and the V segment lost 3 bases, leaving 5 bases of the junction unmatched. CDR3 length equals 13 residues. CDR1 MRHNA and CDR2 SNTAGT come from the germline V gene. Here the CDR3 reads CASSEGQGGRQYF. CDR3 in DNA: TGTGCCAGCAGTGAAGGACAGGGGGGTAGGCAGTACTTC.

The chain couples TRBV19 to TRBJ1-1; the D is unclear. Germline CDR1 LNHDA, CDR2 SQIVND (reference sequence). V was shortened by 4 bases and J by 8 bases, with 8 bases between the two germline ends. This CDR3 is built from 11 residues. The CDR3 loop reads CASSTVTEAFF. The CDR3 DNA reads as TGTGCCAGTAGTACGGTTACAGAAGCTTTCTTT.

Written as DNA, the CDR3 is TGTGCCAGCAGTCGAGGGGCGGGGAGCAATCAGCCCCAGCATTTT. Protein product: CASSRGAGSNQPQHF. The V and J genes are TRBV27 and TRBJ1-5; tentatively, D is TRBD1 (5 bases). CDR3 length: 15 residues. V was shortened by 5 bases and J by 1 base, with 12 bases between the two germline ends. In germline, CDR1 is MNHEY, CDR2 SMNVEV (reference sequence).

J is TRBJ1-1 and V is TRBV7-2; D gene ambiguous. This CDR3 comprises 8 residues. Germline V gene lookup returns CDR1 SGHTA and CDR2 FQGNSA. V was clipped by 10 bases and J by 7 bases, with 4 bases between them. CDR3 bases: TGTGCCACCTTTGAAGCTTTCTTT. It specifies CATFEAFF.

There are a few counts of this clone. The chain uses TRBV2 and TRBJ2-7, with D perhaps TRBD1 (6 bases). Per the germline V gene, CDR1 is SNHLY and CDR2 is FYNNEI. The CDR3 runs 12 residues. V was pared by 8 bases and J by 3 bases, with 11 bases between. Here the CDR3 DNA reads TGTGCCAGCGGGGGCAGTCGCTACGAGCAGTACTTC. Translation gives CASGGSRYEQYF.

The chain recombines TRBV10-1 with TRBJ2-5, with D perhaps TRBD1 (5 bases). This CDR3 comprises 15 residues. CDR1 and CDR2 from the germline V gene are WNHNN and SYGVQD (reference sequence). The V end lost 4 bases, the J end lost 2 bases, and 14 bases lay between the germline ends. CDR3 DNA: TGCGCCAGCAGTGCAGGGTTGGGGCGGCAAGAGACCCAGTACTTC. Translating it yields CASSAGLGRQETQYF.

This chain joins TRBV4-1 and TRBJ2-7, with 8 bases matching TRBD2. After removal of 1 base from V and 3 bases from J, the junction contained 5 bases not matched to a gene. The germline V gene has CDR1 MGHRA and CDR2 YSYEKL. The CDR3 is 15 residues long. The CDR3 DNA sequence: TGCGCCAGCAGCCAAGTTAATAGCGGGGTCTACGAGCAGTACTTC. This gives the protein CASSQVNSGVYEQYF.

The CDR3 reads CASSLEVPEKLFF. CDR3 DNA sequence: TGTGCCAGCAGCTTAGAGGTACCTGAAAAACTGTTTTTT. The V call is TRBV7-2, the J call TRBJ1-4; no reliable D call. Deletions cut 1 base from V and 7 bases from J, with 7 bases between. The CDR3 length is 13 residues. CDR1 and CDR2 from the germline V gene are SGHTA and FQGNSA.

CDR3 bases: TGTGCCAGCAGTGAAGTTACTATGTCATCTGAAGCTTTCTTT. Protein sequence: CASSEVTMSSEAFF. This chain joins TRBV25-1 and TRBJ1-1; D is uncertain. The CDR3 covers 14 residues. V dropped 2 bases and J dropped 6 bases, with 13 bases sitting between them. Germline lookup yields CDR1 MGHDK and CDR2 SYGVNS.

This chain uses TRBV9 with TRBJ2-3; D gene unclear. CDR1 and CDR2 from the germline V gene are SGDLS and YYNGEE. The CDR3 covers 14 residues. Trimming removed 2 bases from V and 2 bases from J, with 9 bases in between. In DNA form, the CDR3 reads TGTGCCAGCAGCGTTCACTTAAACACAGATACGCAGTATTTT. It translates to CASSVHLNTDTQYF.

This clone was seen once. The rearrangement links TRBV5-4 to TRBJ2-7, with TRBD2 matching over 12 bases. Germline CDR1 reads SGHNT; CDR2 reads YYREEE (reference sequence). The junction had 10 bases not matched to a gene; V was cut back by 1 base and J by 5 bases. CDR3 length equals 17 residues. CDR3 bases: TGTGCCAGCAGCTTGCGGCTAGCGGGAGGGTTGGTCCACGAGCAGTACTTC. This gives the protein CASSLRLAGGLVHEQYF.

This clone was detected only once. This sequence joins TRBV5-1 and TRBJ1-5, with D perhaps matching TRBD1 (5 bases). The CDR3 has 14 amino acids. Trimming cost V 4 bases and J 0 bases, with 8 bases left between them. CDR1 and CDR2 from the germline V gene are SGHRS and YFSETQ. The DNA for the CDR3 is TGCGCCAGCAGCGGGGGGGATAGCAATCAGCCCCAGCATTTT. It translates to CASSGGDSNQPQHF.

This clone appeared a single time. The gene calls are TRBV3-1 (or the pseudogene TRBV3-2) and TRBJ1-2, with TRBD1 as a possible D gene (5 bases). Germline values: CDR1 LGHDT, CDR2 YNNKEL (reference sequence). V dropped 5 bases and J dropped 4 bases, with 11 bases sitting between them. There are 13 residues in the CDR3. CDR3 sequence: CASSVGAIYGYTF. CDR3 coding DNA: TGTGCCAGCAGCGTAGGGGCGATCTATGGCTACACCTTC.